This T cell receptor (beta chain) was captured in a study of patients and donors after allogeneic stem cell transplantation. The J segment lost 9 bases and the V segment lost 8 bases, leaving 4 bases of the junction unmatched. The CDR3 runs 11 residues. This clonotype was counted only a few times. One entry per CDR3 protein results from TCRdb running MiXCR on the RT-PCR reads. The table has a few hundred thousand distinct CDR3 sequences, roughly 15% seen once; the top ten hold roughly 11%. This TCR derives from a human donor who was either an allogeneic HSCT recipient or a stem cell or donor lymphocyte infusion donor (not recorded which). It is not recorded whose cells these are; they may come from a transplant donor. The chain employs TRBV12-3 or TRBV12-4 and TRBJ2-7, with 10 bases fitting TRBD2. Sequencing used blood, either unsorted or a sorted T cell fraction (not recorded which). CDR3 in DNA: TGTGCCAGCGGTAGCGGGAGGAGGCAGTACTTC. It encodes CASGSGRRQYF.